Listed below are T cell receptor beta chains from one sample, sequenced in a study of PD-1 blockade in classical Hodgkin lymphoma. Profiling relied on immunoSEQ multiplex PCR, and the TCRdb table lists in-frame clones only, not all of them. The table includes 100,000 or so clones, about 92% detected once. The sequencing here drew on peripheral blood mononuclear cells (PBMCs), taken before the fourth cycle of nivolumab. These receptors were obtained from a human donor with classical Hodgkin lymphoma. Each CDR3 is given with its conserved first and last residue. A D gene is named only where the DNA matches it firmly. Rows may omit the clone size; those that give it use once, few, many or a size class.

v_call	d_call	clone_size	j_call	cdr3_aa	cdr3_nt
TRBV19	NA	NA	TRBJ1-5	CASSNPGGPLYSNQPQHF	TGTGCCAGTAGCAACCCGGGTGGGCCGTTATATAGCAATCAGCCCCAGCATTTT
TRBV18	TRBD1	NA	TRBJ1-1	CASSPQGGLEAFF	TGTGCCAGCTCACCTCAGGGGGGTCTTGAAGCTTTCTTT
TRBV7-2	TRBD1	NA	TRBJ1-4	CASSLSGTAGEKLFF	TGTGCCAGCAGCTTATCCGGGACAGCGGGGGAAAAACTGTTTTTT
TRBV15	NA	NA	TRBJ2-7	CATSRDIRAYEQYF	TGTGCCACCAGCAGAGATATTAGGGCCTACGAGCAGTACTTC
TRBV27	TRBD2	NA	TRBJ2-3	CASSTVAGANPSTDTQYF	TGTGCCAGCAGTACCGTAGCGGGAGCTAACCCTAGCACAGATACGCAGTATTTT
TRBV7-9	TRBD1	NA	TRBJ2-7	CASSFRQGYYEQYF	TGTGCCAGCAGCTTCAGACAGGGATACTACGAGCAGTACTTC
TRBV29-1	NA	NA	TRBJ2-6	CSVESSVSGANVLTF	TGCAGCGTTGAATCTTCGGTCTCTGGGGCCAACGTCCTGACTTTC
TRBV7-2	NA	once	TRBJ1-1	CASSPLGRALTFF	TGTGCCAGCAGCCCACTCGGGAGGGCGTTAACTTTCTTT
TRBV6-1	TRBD1	NA	TRBJ1-2	CASSEKWRGQGNNYGYTF	TGTGCCAGCAGTGAGAAATGGAGAGGACAGGGTAATAACTATGGCTACACCTTC
TRBV6-1	NA	NA	TRBJ2-2	CASSFQTRTGELFF	TGTGCCAGCAGTTTCCAGACTAGGACCGGGGAGCTGTTTTTT
TRBV5-6	TRBD1	NA	TRBJ1-3	CASSTTGAGNTIYF	TGTGCCAGCAGCACCACAGGGGCGGGAAACACCATATATTTT
TRBV5-6	NA	NA	TRBJ2-7	CASSLSPGGTPYEQYF	TGTGCCAGCAGCCTCTCCCCCGGAGGGACACCTTACGAGCAGTACTTC
TRBV27	NA	NA	TRBJ2-1	CASSLDGYPNEQFF	TGTGCCAGCAGTTTAGATGGCTACCCCAATGAGCAGTTCTTC
TRBV5-1	TRBD1	NA	TRBJ1-2	CASSLTGMGWGYTF	TGCGCCAGCAGTCTGACAGGGATGGGCTGGGGCTACACCTTC
TRBV10-3	NA	NA	TRBJ1-5	CAISESAGGQLSNQPQHF	TGTGCCATCAGTGAGTCCGCGGGTGGACAGCTTAGCAATCAGCCCCAGCATTTT
TRBV15	TRBD2	NA	TRBJ2-7	CATSLGTSGSSYEQYF	TGTGCCACCAGCCTTGGGACTAGCGGATCCTCCTACGAGCAGTACTTC
TRBV9	NA	NA	TRBJ2-5	CASSVGPTAQETQYF	TGTGCCAGCAGCGTAGGTCCCACAGCTCAAGAGACCCAGTACTTC
TRBV28	NA	few	TRBJ1-1	CALLGARNTEAFF	TGTGCCCTATTGGGGGCACGGAACACTGAAGCTTTCTTT
TRBV2	NA	once	TRBJ1-4	CASSTPGLRVEGFF	TGTGCCAGCAGTACTCCGGGACTGAGGGTCGAGGGGTTTTTT
TRBV18	NA	few	TRBJ1-5	CASSPKGIRDQPQHF	TGTGCCAGCTCACCAAAGGGAATAAGGGATCAGCCCCAGCATTTT
TRBV7-2	NA	NA	TRBJ2-1	CASSLGLYNEQFF	TGTGCCAGCAGCTTGGGCCTGTACAATGAGCAGTTCTTC
TRBV2	TRBD2	once	TRBJ2-2	CASSGSGAEFTGELFF	TGTGCCAGCAGCGGTAGCGGGGCAGAATTCACCGGGGAGCTGTTTTTT
TRBV4-3	NA	NA	TRBJ2-1	CASSRGQHYNEQFF	TGCGCCAGCAGCCGGGGACAACACTACAATGAGCAGTTCTTC
TRBV18	NA	NA	TRBJ2-3	CASSLQGFGTDTQYF	TGTGCCAGCTCACTACAGGGCTTTGGCACAGATACGCAGTATTTT
TRBV6-5	NA	NA	TRBJ2-1	CASSYSRAAAANEQFF	TGTGCCAGCAGTTACTCGAGAGCAGCCGCGGCCAATGAGCAGTTCTTC
TRBV6-1	NA	NA	TRBJ2-5	CASSEIPPVSGETQYF	TGTGCCAGCAGTGAAATCCCTCCGGTGTCAGGGGAGACCCAGTACTTC
TRBV7-9	NA	NA	TRBJ2-3	CASSLSLGTDTQYF	TGTGCCAGCAGCTTATCTCTGGGCACAGATACGCAGTATTTT
TRBV7-2	NA	NA	TRBJ1-3	CASSLNPGQVSGNTIYF	TGTGCCAGCAGCTTAAATCCGGGGCAGGTCTCTGGAAACACCATATATTTT
TRBV6-5	NA	NA	TRBJ2-7	CASSPGNRFYYEQYF	TGTGCCAGCAGCCCGGGGAACCGATTCTACTACGAGCAGTACTTC
TRBV11-2	NA	NA	TRBJ1-2	CASSLGTEPSYGYTF	TGTGCCAGCAGCTTAGGTACGGAACCATCCTATGGCTACACCTTC
TRBV5-6	NA	NA	TRBJ2-5	CASSLALLPETQYF	TGTGCCAGCAGCTTGGCACTATTACCAGAGACCCAGTACTTC
TRBV29-1	NA	NA	TRBJ2-5	CSVEERDIWGTQYF	TGCAGCGTTGAGGAGAGGGACATCTGGGGGACCCAGTACTTC
TRBV11-2	NA	NA	TRBJ2-1	CASSLGRGLWNNEQFF	TGTGCCAGCAGCTTAGGGAGGGGGTTGTGGAACAATGAGCAGTTCTTC
TRBV4-3	TRBD1	NA	TRBJ1-1	CASSQGQGARGTEAFF	TGCGCCAGCAGCCAAGGACAGGGGGCGCGGGGCACTGAAGCTTTCTTT
TRBV6-1	TRBD1	NA	TRBJ1-2	CASTGTGGSGYTF	TGTGCCAGTACCGGGACAGGGGGTTCCGGCTACACCTTC
TRBV13	TRBD1	NA	TRBJ2-5	CASSTPGTGSRETQYF	TGTGCCAGCAGCACACCCGGGACAGGGTCAAGGGAGACCCAGTACTTC
TRBV4-1	NA	NA	TRBJ1-5	CASSQEEWQGAQPQHF	TGCGCCAGCAGCCAAGAAGAGTGGCAGGGCGCTCAGCCCCAGCATTTT
TRBV7-9	NA	NA	TRBJ1-1	CASTLPGPNTEAFF	TGTGCCAGCACTCTACCCGGGCCCAACACTGAAGCTTTCTTT
TRBV19	NA	NA	TRBJ1-5	CASSMLHSNQPQHF	TGTGCCAGTAGTATGCTTCATAGCAATCAGCCCCAGCATTTT
TRBV6-5	TRBD1	NA	TRBJ1-2	CASRTDRGNLGGYTF	TGTGCCAGCAGAACTGACAGGGGTAATTTGGGTGGCTACACCTTC